This TCR beta chain originates from a study of metastatic and nonmetastatic thyroid tumors (dated by TCRdb to the early 2020s). Study-wide context: Repertoires were compared across peripheral blood and tumor or nodule tissue samples from malignant and benign thyroid patients. The study at large found these results: TCR beta diversity was reported as significantly higher in malignant tumors than in benign nodules, in both blood and tumor samples.

The junction shows trimming of 4 bases on V and 1 base on J, plus 11 bases between the germline ends. Based on the germline V gene, the CDR1 and CDR2 sequences are MDHEN and SYDVKM. The CDR3 sequence holds 15 residues, the cysteine and phenylalanine included. Only the CDR3 DNA stays, 45 bases, in frame from base 1. Before undergoing thyroid surgery, none of the patients had been given any kind of treatment. Using T-cell receptor beta sequencing, the study looked back at clinical samples from patients collected from about 2011 to 2018. For this clone: Its specific antigen is unknown. No much larger clone is present one base from it, and per-base qualities are unavailable.

The library was built by means of PCR. Sequencing instrument: Illumina HiSeq 4000. High-throughput sequencing was used to profile the CDR3 region of the TCR beta-chain in every patient. Regarding the original processing steps: A classifier to discriminate distant-metastatic papillary thyroid cancer patients was built from CDR3 differences across clinicopathological groups. The Shannon index was used to measure repertoire diversity, and the Morisita-Horn index was used to measure how similar tumor and blood repertoires were. The raw public reads went through TCRdb reprocessing: fastp at Q25, MiXCR clone calling, in-frame beta chains kept. TCRdb assigned the V and J calls; the authors' analysis was not used. In all, the sample holds about 17,000 clones, and less than 40% of those were seen once. More than 15% of the sample rests with the top ten.

The source material was tumor tissue. The sequence is built from TRBV28 and TRBJ2-4; TRBD1 might be the D gene, on 6 matching bases. This receptor was obtained from a female donor with papillary thyroid cancer or a benign thyroid nodule (not recorded which). Some clones in this sample may be carry-over from other donors' samples. The DNA is TGTGCCAGCAGTTCAGGGGTAGTGGCCAAAAACATTCAGTACTTC. Its coded protein is CASSSGVVAKNIQYF.